A single sample is the source of the 10 T cell receptor beta chains below, sequenced in a study of Ad26.COV2.S vaccination and SARS-CoV-2 variants. The protocol was immunoSEQ multiplex PCR, while the TCRdb copy is restricted to in-frame clones and leaves out a portion. Counted here are roughly 500,000 clones, 89% occurring once; the ten biggest clones make up about 2.5%. The sample's treatment: 15 to 20 received Ad26.COV2.S at low or high dose, single or two shots; about 5 received placebo; per-sample allocation not given. After the first vaccine or placebo injection, samples were drawn on day 63. Source: peripheral blood, taken in a trial of Ad26.COV2.S vaccine versus placebo. These TCRs come from a person aged 18 to 59 who received the Ad26.COV2.S COVID-19 vaccine or a placebo.

The rearrangement links TRBV10-3 to TRBJ2-5, with TRBD1 matching 8 bases. With V trimmed by 4 bases and J by 4 bases, 11 bases remained unmatched. Germline CDR1 and CDR2: ENHRY and SYGVKD. The CDR3 has 16 residues. CDR3 sequence reads: CAISAIRDRSSETQYF. DNA for the CDR3: TGTGCCATCAGTGCGATACGGGACAGGTCATCAGAGACCCAGTACTTC.

This clone showed up just once. The gene calls are TRBV5-5 and TRBJ2-5; D unclear. CDR1 is SGHKS, CDR2 YYEKEE, per germline (reference sequence). The CDR3 runs 13 residues. Trimming took off 1 base at V and 5 bases at J, with 9 bases between the two ends. CDR3 sequence reads: CASSLFILETQYF. CDR3 DNA sequence: TGTGCCAGCAGCTTGTTTATTTTGGAGACCCAGTACTTC.

The chain recombines TRBV21-1 with TRBJ1-1. TRBV21-1 is tagged as a pseudogene. The CDR3 spans 15 residues. CDR3: CASALTYPWNTEAFF. CDR3 in DNA: TGTGCCAGCGCGCTTACCTACCCTTGGAACACTGAAGCTTTCTTT.

J is TRBJ1-1 and V is TRBV5-1; D is unclear. Germline V CDR1 and CDR2: SGHRS, YFSETQ. This CDR3 has 13 residues. V lost 2 bases to trimming and J lost 5 bases, with 10 bases between them. CDR3 DNA: TGCGCCAGCAGCTTTCCTGACCAGACTGAAGCTTTCTTT. As protein: CASSFPDQTEAFF.

This clone has a single count. The V call is TRBV5-6, the J call TRBJ2-7; 9 nucleotides align to TRBD2. V lost 1 base to trimming and J lost 3 bases; unmatched junction nucleotides: 5. The CDR3 has 15 residues. Germline CDR1 is SGHDT and CDR2 is YYEEEE. CDR3 sequence (DNA): TGTGCCAGCAGCTTGTCCGGGACTAGCATCTACGAGCAGTACGTC. It codes for CASSLSGTSIYEQYV.

This clone was counted once. The chain carries TRBV19 and TRBJ1-2; weak D call: TRBD1 (5 bases). Per germline, CDR1 LNHDA and CDR2 SQIVND (reference sequence). The ends were cut back, 5 bases at V and 3 bases at J, with 19 bases in the middle. The CDR3 covers 16 residues. DNA of the CDR3: TGTGCCAGTAGTTGGCCCCTTGGGGGAGTTCACTATGGCTACACCTTC. Encoded protein: CASSWPLGGVHYGYTF.

J is TRBJ2-7 and V is TRBV7-2; D is tentatively TRBD1 or TRBD2 (5 bases each). The CDR3 has 15 amino acids. V was pared by 0 bases and J by 3 bases, with 12 bases between. Germline CDR1 SGHTA, CDR2 FQGNSA. The CDR3 is CASSLAGTHIYEQYF. CDR3 bases: TGTGCCAGCAGCTTAGCAGGGACCCACATCTACGAGCAGTACTTC.

The V and J genes are TRBV28 and TRBJ1-5, with 7 bases aligning to TRBD1. After removal of 2 bases from V and 4 bases from J, the junction contained 8 bases not matched to a gene. This CDR3 has 16 amino acids. Germline CDR1 is MDHEN and CDR2 is SYDVKM. This chain's CDR3 is CASSLTGAGKNQPQHF. CDR3 in DNA: TGTGCCAGCAGTTTAACAGGGGCTGGGAAAAATCAGCCCCAGCATTTT.

The chain carries TRBV19 and TRBJ2-6, with D uncertain. Germline loops: CDR1 LNHDA, CDR2 SQIVND (reference sequence). Trimming pared 5 bases from V and 0 bases from J, leaving 11 bases between. The CDR3 is made up of 16 amino acids. CDR3 coding DNA: TGTGCCAGTAGTCCCCCCGGCTCCTCTGGGGCCAACGTCCTGACTTTC. Translating it yields CASSPPGSSGANVLTF.

This clone was seen only once. CDR3 bases: TGTGCCAGCTCTTCCGGGGGCAGGGGCTATGGCTACACCTTC. It yields the protein CASSSGGRGYGYTF. This sequence joins TRBV9 and TRBJ1-2; perhaps TRBD1 as D (6 bases). The CDR3 runs 14 residues. The V end was cut by 7 bases, the J end by 4 bases, with 17 bases between. Per germline, CDR1 SGDLS and CDR2 YYNGEE. Using reference TRBV9 and TRBJ1-2 for the parts outside the CDR3, the full variable domain is DSGVTQTPKHLITATGQRVTLRCSPRSGDLSVYWYQQSLDQGLQFLIQYYNGEERAKGNILERFSAQQFPDLHSELNLSSLELGDSALYFCASSSGGRGYGYTFGSGTRLTVV.